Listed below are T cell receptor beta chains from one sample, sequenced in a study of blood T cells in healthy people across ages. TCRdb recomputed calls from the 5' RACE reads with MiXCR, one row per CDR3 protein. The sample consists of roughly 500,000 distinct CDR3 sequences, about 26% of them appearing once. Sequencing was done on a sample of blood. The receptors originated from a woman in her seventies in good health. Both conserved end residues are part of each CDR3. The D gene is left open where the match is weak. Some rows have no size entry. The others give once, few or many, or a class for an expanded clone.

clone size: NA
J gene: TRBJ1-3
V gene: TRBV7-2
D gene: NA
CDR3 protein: CASSLVFGDSGNTIYF
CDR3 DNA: TGTGCCAGCAGCTTAGTTTTTGGAGACTCTGGAAACACCATATATTTT

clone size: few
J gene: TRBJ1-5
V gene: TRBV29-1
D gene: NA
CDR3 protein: CSVVQGFDQPQHF
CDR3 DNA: TGCAGCGTTGTTCAGGGGTTTGATCAGCCCCAGCATTTT

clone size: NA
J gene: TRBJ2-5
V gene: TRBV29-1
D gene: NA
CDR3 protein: CSVFTPQGRSQETQHF
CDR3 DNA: TGCAGCGTTTTCACTCCTCAAGGGAGATCTCAGGAGACCCAGCACTTC

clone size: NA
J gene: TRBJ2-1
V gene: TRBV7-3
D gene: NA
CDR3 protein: CASSQGGTHNEQFF
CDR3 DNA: TGTGCCAGCAGCCAAGGCGGCACCCACAATGAGCAGTTCTTC

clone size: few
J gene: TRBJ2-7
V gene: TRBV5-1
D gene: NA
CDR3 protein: CASSPKFSPGQNSYEQYF
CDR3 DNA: TGCGCCAGCAGCCCAAAATTCTCGCCTGGACAGAACTCCTACGAGCAGTACTTC

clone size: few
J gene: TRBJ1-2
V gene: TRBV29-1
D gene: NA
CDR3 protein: CSVEGSEGVYGYTF
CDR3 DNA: TGCAGCGTTGAAGGGAGTGAAGGGGTCTATGGCTACACCTTC

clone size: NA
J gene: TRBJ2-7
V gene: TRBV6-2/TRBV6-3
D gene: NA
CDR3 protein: CASKVRTEQYF
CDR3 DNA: TGTGCCAGCAAAGTTAGAACCGAGCAGTACTTC

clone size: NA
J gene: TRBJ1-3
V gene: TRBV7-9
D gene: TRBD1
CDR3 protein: CASSLGNTGGAGNTIYF
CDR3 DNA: TGTGCCAGCAGCTTAGGAAACACAGGGGGAGCTGGAAACACCATATATTTT

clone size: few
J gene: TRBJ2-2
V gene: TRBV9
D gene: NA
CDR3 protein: CASSVGGLGVTGELFF
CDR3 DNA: TGTGCCAGCAGCGTAGGGGGCCTGGGGGTCACCGGGGAGCTGTTTTTT

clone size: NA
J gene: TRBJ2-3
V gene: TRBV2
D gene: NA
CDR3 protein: CASSEEVLDTQYF
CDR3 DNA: TGTGCCAGCAGTGAAGAGGTTCTTGATACGCAGTATTTT

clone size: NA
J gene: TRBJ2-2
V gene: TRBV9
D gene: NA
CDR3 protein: CASRGGATGELFF
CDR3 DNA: TGTGCCAGCAGAGGGGGGGCGACCGGGGAGCTGTTTTTT

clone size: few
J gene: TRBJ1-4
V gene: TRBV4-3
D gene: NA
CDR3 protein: CASGLRGEKLFF
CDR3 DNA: TGCGCCAGCGGACTGCGGGGCGAAAAACTGTTTTTT

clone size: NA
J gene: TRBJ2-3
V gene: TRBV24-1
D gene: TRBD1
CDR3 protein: CATSGGQGRADTQYF
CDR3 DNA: TGTGCCACCAGTGGTGGACAGGGTAGGGCGGATACGCAGTATTTT

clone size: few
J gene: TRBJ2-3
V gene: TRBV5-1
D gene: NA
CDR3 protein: CASGAFGGTQYF
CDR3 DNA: TGCGCCAGTGGAGCTTTCGGTGGTACGCAGTATTTT

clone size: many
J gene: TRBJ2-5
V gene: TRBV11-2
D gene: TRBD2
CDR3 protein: CASSLGLAQETQYF
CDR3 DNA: TGTGCCAGCAGCCTCGGACTAGCTCAAGAGACCCAGTACTTC

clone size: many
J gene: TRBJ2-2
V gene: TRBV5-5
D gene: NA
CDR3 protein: CASSLTSGLTLGELFF
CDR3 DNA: TGTGCCAGCAGCCTGACCTCAGGACTGACGCTCGGGGAGCTGTTTTTT

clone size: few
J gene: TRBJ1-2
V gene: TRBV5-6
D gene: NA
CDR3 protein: CASSRGTTSLGYTF
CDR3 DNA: TGTGCCAGCAGCCGCGGGACCACCTCTTTAGGCTACACCTTC

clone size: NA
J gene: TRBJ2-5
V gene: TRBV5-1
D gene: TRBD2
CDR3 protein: CASSSMTSGVGETQYF
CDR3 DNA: TGCGCCAGCAGCTCGATGACTAGCGGGGTAGGGGAGACCCAGTACTTC

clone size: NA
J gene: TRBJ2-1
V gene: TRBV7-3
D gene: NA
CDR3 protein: CASSLNLADEQFF
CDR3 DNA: TGTGCCAGCAGCTTAAACCTAGCCGATGAGCAGTTCTTC

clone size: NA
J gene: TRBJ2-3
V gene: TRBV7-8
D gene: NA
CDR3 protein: CASSFLRDGSTDTQYF
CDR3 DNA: TGTGCCAGCAGCTTCCTTCGGGACGGAAGCACAGATACGCAGTATTTT

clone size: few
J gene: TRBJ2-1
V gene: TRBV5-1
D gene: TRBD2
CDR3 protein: CASSLVRLAAYNEQFF
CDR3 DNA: TGCGCCAGCAGCTTGGTGAGACTAGCGGCCTACAATGAGCAGTTCTTC

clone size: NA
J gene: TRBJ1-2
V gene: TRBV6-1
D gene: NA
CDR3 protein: CASSEAGLGLWGYTF
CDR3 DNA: TGTGCCAGCAGTGAAGCAGGTCTCGGGCTGTGGGGCTACACCTTC

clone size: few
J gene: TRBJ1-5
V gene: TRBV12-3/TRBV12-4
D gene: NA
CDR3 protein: CASSFSQNQPQHF
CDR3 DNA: TGTGCCAGCAGTTTTTCACAAAATCAGCCCCAGCATTTT

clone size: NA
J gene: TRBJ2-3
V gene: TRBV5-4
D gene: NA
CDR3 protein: CASSLTTTQYF
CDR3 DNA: TGTGCCAGCAGCCTTACGACTACGCAGTATTTT

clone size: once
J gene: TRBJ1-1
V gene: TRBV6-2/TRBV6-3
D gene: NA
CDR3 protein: CASSYSSQIRSEAFF
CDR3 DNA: TGTGCCAGCAGTTACTCGAGCCAGATCAGGTCCGAAGCTTTCTTT

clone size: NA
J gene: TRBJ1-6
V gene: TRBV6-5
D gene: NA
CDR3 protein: CASSYSLGRAFNSPLHF
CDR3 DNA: TGTGCCAGCAGTTACTCGCTGGGCAGGGCCTTCAATTCACCCCTCCACTTT

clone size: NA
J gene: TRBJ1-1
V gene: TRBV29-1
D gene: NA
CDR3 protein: CSAVTGLWTEAFF
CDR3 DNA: TGCAGCGCCGTGACCGGGCTATGGACTGAAGCTTTCTTT

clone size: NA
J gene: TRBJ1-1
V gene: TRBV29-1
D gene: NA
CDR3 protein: CSVGQGSNTEAFF
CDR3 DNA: TGCAGCGTTGGGCAGGGATCGAACACTGAAGCTTTCTTT

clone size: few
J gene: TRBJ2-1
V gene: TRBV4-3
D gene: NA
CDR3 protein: CASSQGHPTYNEQFF
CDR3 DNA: TGCGCCAGCAGCCAAGGTCATCCCACCTACAATGAGCAGTTCTTC

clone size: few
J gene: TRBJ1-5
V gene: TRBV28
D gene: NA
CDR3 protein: CASSRGLAETQPQHF
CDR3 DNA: TGTGCCAGCAGTAGGGGTTTAGCGGAGACTCAGCCCCAGCATTTT

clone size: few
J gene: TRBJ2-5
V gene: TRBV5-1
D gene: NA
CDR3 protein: CASSLGSGGRETQYF
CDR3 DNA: TGCGCCAGCAGCTTGGGATCAGGGGGGAGAGAGACCCAGTACTTC

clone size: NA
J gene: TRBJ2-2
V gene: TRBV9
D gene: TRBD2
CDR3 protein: CASSARGSGDTGELFF
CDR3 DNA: TGTGCCAGCAGCGCTCGGGGTAGCGGGGACACCGGGGAGCTGTTTTTT

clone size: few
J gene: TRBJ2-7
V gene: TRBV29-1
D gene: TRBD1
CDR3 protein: CSVGKGQNEQYF
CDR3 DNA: TGCAGCGTTGGGAAGGGACAGAACGAGCAGTACTTC

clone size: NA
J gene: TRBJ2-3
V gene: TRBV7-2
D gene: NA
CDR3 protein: CASSSRPGMGTDTQYF
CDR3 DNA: TGTGCCAGCAGCTCACGCCCGGGGATGGGGACAGATACGCAGTATTTT

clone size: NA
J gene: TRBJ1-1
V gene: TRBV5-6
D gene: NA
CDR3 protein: CASSLGADTEAFF
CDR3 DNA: TGTGCCAGCAGCTTGGGGGCGGACACTGAAGCTTTCTTT

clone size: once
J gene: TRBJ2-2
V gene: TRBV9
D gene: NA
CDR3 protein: CAGSGGGSQGFFPTGELFF
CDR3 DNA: TGTGCCGGCAGCGGAGGGGGATCCCAGGGGTTTTTCCCCACCGGGGAGCTGTTTTTT

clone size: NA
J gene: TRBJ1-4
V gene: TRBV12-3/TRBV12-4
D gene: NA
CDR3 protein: CASSFRGIDEKLFF
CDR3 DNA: TGTGCCAGCAGTTTTCGGGGGATTGATGAAAAACTGTTTTTT